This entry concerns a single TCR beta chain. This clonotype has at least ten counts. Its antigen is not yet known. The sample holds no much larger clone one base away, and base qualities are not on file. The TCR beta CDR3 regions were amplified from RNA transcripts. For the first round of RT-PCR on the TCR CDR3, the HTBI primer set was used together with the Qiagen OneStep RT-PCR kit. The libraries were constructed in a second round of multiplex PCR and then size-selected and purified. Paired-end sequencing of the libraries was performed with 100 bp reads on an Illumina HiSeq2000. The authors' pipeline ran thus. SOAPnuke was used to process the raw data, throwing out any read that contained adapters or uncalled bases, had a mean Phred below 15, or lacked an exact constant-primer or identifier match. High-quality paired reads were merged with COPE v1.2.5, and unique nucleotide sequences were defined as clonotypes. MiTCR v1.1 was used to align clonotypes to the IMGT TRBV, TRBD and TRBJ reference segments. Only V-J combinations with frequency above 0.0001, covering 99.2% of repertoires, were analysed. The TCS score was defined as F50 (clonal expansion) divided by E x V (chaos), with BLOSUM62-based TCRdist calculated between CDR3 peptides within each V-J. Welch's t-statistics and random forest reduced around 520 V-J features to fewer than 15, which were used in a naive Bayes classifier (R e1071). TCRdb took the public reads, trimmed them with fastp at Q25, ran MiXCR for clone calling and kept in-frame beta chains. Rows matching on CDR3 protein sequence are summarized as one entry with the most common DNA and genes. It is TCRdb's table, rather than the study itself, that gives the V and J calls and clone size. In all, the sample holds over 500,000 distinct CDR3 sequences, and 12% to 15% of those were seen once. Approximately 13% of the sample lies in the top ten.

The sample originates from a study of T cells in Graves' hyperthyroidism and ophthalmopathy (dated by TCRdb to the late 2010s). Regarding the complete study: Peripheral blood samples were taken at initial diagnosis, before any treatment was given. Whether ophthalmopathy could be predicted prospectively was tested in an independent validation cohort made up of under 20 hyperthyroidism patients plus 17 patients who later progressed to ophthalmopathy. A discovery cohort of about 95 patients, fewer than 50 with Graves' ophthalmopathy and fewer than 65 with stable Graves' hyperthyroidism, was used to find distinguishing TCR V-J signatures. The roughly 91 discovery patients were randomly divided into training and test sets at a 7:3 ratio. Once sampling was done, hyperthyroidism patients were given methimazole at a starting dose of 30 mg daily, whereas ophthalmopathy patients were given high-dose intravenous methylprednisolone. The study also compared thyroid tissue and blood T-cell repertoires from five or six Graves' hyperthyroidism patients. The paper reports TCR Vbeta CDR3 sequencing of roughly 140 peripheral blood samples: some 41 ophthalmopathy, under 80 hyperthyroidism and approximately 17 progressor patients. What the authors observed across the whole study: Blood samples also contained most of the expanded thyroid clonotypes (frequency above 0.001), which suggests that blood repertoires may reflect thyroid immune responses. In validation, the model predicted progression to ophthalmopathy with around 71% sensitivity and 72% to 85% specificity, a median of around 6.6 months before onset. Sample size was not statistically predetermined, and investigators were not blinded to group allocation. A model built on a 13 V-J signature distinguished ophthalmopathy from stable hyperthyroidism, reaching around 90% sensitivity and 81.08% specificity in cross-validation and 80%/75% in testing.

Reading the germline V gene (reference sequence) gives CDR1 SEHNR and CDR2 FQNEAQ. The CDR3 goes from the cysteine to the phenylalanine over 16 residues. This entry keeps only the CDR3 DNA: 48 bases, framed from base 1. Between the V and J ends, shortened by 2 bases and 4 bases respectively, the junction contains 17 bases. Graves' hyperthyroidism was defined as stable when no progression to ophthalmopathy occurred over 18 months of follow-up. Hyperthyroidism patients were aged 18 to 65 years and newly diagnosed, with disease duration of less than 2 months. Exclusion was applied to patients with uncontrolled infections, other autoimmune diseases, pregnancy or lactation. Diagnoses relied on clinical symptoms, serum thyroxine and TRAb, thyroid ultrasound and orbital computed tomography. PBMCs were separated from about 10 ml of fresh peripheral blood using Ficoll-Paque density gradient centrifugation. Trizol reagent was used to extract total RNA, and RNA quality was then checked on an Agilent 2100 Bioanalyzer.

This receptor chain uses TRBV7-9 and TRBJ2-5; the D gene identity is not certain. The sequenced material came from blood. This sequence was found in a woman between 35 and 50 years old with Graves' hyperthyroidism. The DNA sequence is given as TGTGCCAGCAGCTTAATGTACCAGAATTTTCGAGAGACCCAGTACTTC. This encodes CASSLMYQNFRETQYF.